This entry features one TCR beta chain sequence. The antigen remains unidentified. The source of the sample is a study of CD4 T cells in relation to SARS-CoV-2 and coronaviruses. Whole-study context: Shared crossreactive spike epitopes were mapped to their HLA restriction. Study-wide results and limits: No crossreactivity against non-spike viral proteins was tested here.

V lost 5 bases and J lost 9; bases outside the gene matches: 24. This CDR3 is built from 19 residues. The germline gives CDR1 MDHEN, CDR2 SYDVKM. Uncultured naive and memory CD4+ T cells supplied DNA for deep TCR-beta sequencing. The table came from immunoSEQ multiplex PCR; TCRdb's copy has only in-frame clones and leaves some out. This table has tens of thousands of clones, roughly 85% appearing once. This clonotype was sampled from an adult with COVID-19. The sample taken for sequencing was memory CD4+ T cells from PBMCs. The rearrangement uses TRBV28 and TRBJ2-1; TRBD2 matches at 8 bases. The chain's CDR3 is CASSLTFGSGRGWGGEQFF. CDR3 nucleotides: TGTGCCAGCAGTCTGACCTTTGGGAGCGGGAGAGGGTGGGGTGGTGAGCAGTTCTTC.